These 17 T cell receptor beta chains originate from one sample sequenced in a study of cytomegalovirus exposure and HLA in healthy donors. The PCR employed 60 Vbeta primers together with 13 Jbeta primers. The table came from immunoSEQ multiplex PCR; TCRdb's copy has only in-frame clones and leaves some out. The table includes fewer than 110,000 clones, roughly 87% detected once. What was sequenced was PBMCs. These receptors all stem from a man aged 30 to 45 in good health and CMV-seropositive.

J is TRBJ1-2 and V is TRBV13, with D unclear. The CDR3 covers 14 residues. V dropped 1 base and J dropped 3 bases, with 9 bases sitting between them. Germline V gives CDR1 PRHDT, CDR2 FYEKMQ (reference sequence). CDR3 DNA sequence: TGTGCCAGCAGCTTAGTCGGGGTTGACTATGGCTACACCTTC. It encodes CASSLVGVDYGYTF.

The rearrangement uses TRBV18 and TRBJ1-4; 8 nucleotides match TRBD1. Germline V gene sequence: CDR1 KGHSH, CDR2 LQKENI. With V trimmed by 5 bases and J by 8 bases, 10 bases remained unmatched. This CDR3 has 15 amino acids. DNA of the CDR3: TGTGCCAGCTCAGAGACAGGGGAGTTTGGAGAAAAACTGTTTTTT. This sequence encodes CASSETGEFGEKLFF.

The sample holds one count of this clone. The J gene is TRBJ2-5, the V gene TRBV27; no definite D call. Germline V gene data show CDR1 as MNHEY and CDR2 as SMNVEV (reference sequence). This CDR3 contains 14 residues. The V end lost 8 bases, the J end lost 2 bases, and 15 bases lay between the germline ends. CDR3 sequence (DNA): TGTGCCAGCTCCCCCTGGGCAGCACAAGAGACCCAGTACTTC. It is translated as CASSPWAAQETQYF.

The chain links TRBV7-9 to TRBJ1-2; D gene ambiguous. Germline V gives CDR1 SEHNR, CDR2 FQNEAQ (reference sequence). CDR3 length equals 14 residues. Trimming shortened V by 5 bases and J by 4 bases, and 14 bases separated the two germline ends. CDR3 sequence: CASSGGGRVYGYTF. The CDR3 DNA is TGTGCCAGCAGCGGTGGTGGGAGGGTCTATGGCTACACCTTC.

This clone was counted only a few times. This rearrangement joins TRBV7-6 to TRBJ1-1, with 10 bases aligning to TRBD1. This CDR3 is 13 amino acids long. Germline trimming cut 4 bases from V and 7 bases from J; bases unmatched to any gene: 3. Germline CDR1 reads SGHVS; CDR2 reads FNYEAQ. CDR3 sequence: CASSSGTGDEAFF. CDR3 DNA: TGTGCCAGCAGCTCCGGGACAGGGGATGAAGCTTTCTTT.

In this sample, this clone turned up a few times. This chain links TRBV9 with TRBJ2-7; 8 bases align to TRBD2. J lost 1 base, V lost 0 bases, and 6 bases had no gene match. This CDR3 has 16 amino acids. The germline V gene has CDR1 SGDLS and CDR2 YYNGEE. The CDR3 loop reads CASSVAAGAQSYEQYF. The CDR3 nucleotides are TGTGCCAGCAGCGTAGCAGCGGGGGCCCAATCCTACGAGCAGTACTTC.

As to this clone: This same CDR3 is encoded by further DNA sequences in the sample. The rearrangement uses TRBV4-2 and TRBJ2-3, with 7 bases matching TRBD2. Trimming took 1 base from V and 5 from J; bases not matched to a gene: 3. Germline CDR1 is LGHNA and CDR2 is YNFKEQ. This CDR3 region has 14 residues. The CDR3 reads CASSQGLARDTQYF. CDR3 in DNA: TGTGCCAGCAGCCAAGGACTAGCTAGAGATACGCAGTATTTT.

A remark on this clone: One junction end disagrees with the germline gene, perhaps due to a read error. The chain recombines TRBV5-4 with TRBJ2-6; D may be TRBD1 (5 bases). Germline V gene data show CDR1 as SGHNT and CDR2 as YYREEE (reference sequence). The CDR3 spans 14 residues. The CDR3 DNA reads TGTGCCAGCAGCTTGGCCAATGGGGCCAACGGCCTGACTTTC. It specifies CASSLANGANGLTF.

The chain couples TRBV7-9 to TRBJ1-2; no clear D. CDR1 and CDR2 from the germline V gene are SEHNR and FQNEAQ (reference sequence). CDR3 size: 14 residues. V lost 1 base to trimming and J lost 3 bases, with 9 bases between them. The CDR3 region has the DNA TGTGCCAGCAGCTTAGAGCCCGGGTACTATGGCTACACCTTC. Its protein is CASSLEPGYYGYTF.

This clone was observed a few times. The gene calls are TRBV5-6 and TRBJ2-2; weak D call: TRBD1 (6 bases). In germline, CDR1 is SGHDT, CDR2 YYEEEE. The CDR3 runs to 17 residues. Trimming removed 6 bases from V and 0 bases from J, with 18 bases in between. CDR3 region: CASTQTGTTANTGELFF. DNA of the CDR3: TGTGCCAGCACCCAAACCGGGACAACCGCGAACACCGGGGAGCTGTTTTTT. The full variable domain, with the rest looked up from reference TRBV5-6 and TRBJ2-2, is DAGVTQSPTHLIKTRGQQVTLRCSPKSGHDTVSWYQQALGQGPQFIFQYYEEEERQRGNFPDRFSGHQFPNYSSELNVNALLLGDSALYLCASTQTGTTANTGELFFGEGSRLTVL.

V usage is TRBV6-5 and J usage is TRBJ1-1; D gene uncertain. The CDR3 length is 14 residues. Germline loops: CDR1 MNHEY, CDR2 SVGAGI. V gave up 8 bases and J gave up 1 base, with 14 bases separating them. CDR3 nucleotide sequence: TGTGCCAGCTTTTCTGTAGCGAGGAACACTGAAGCTTTCTTT. Translated, it gives CASFSVARNTEAFF.

The chain couples TRBV30 to TRBJ1-5; D gene unclear. This CDR3 has 14 amino acids. CDR1 GTSNPN and CDR2 SVGIG come from the germline V gene (reference sequence). The V and J ends lost 0 bases and 6 bases respectively, with 12 bases between them. CDR3 nucleotides: TGTGCCTGGAGTGTTGGTGGTGTCGGTCAGCCCCAGCATTTT. It is translated as CAWSVGGVGQPQHF.

Notes on this clone: The junction departs from the called germline gene at one end, perhaps through a read error. The genes are TRBV7-9 and TRBJ1-1; no clear D gene. The CDR3 is 15 amino acids. Germline-derived CDR1 and CDR2 are SEHNR and FQNEAQ (reference sequence). The CDR3 nucleotides read TGTTCCAGCAGCTTATTGGGAGATGGGAACACTGAAGCTTTCTTT. This codes for CSSSLLGDGNTEAFF.

This chain uses TRBV2 with TRBJ1-1; no definite D call. CDR1 SNHLY and CDR2 FYNNEI come from the germline V gene. Trimming cost V 4 bases and J 4 bases, with 7 bases left between them. The CDR3 is made up of 12 amino acids. The CDR3 bases are TGTGCCAGCAGTGCAGGAATCACTGAAGCTTTCTTT. Its protein product is CASSAGITEAFF.

Only one count was recorded for this clone. V gene TRBV27 combines with J gene TRBJ2-5, with 10 bases that match TRBD1. With 5 bases clipped from V and 6 bases from J, the junction kept 9 bases outside the gene matches. The CDR3 length is 15 residues. Germline V gene lookup returns CDR1 MNHEY and CDR2 SMNVEV (reference sequence). The DNA of the CDR3 is TGTGCCAGCAGTCCCCTGACAGGGGGCACGAAGACCCAGTACTTC. Its protein is CASSPLTGGTKTQYF.

The rearrangement links TRBV7-9 to TRBJ1-4, with unresolved D. Looked up from germline, CDR1 is SEHNR and CDR2 is FQNEAQ (reference sequence). Trimming cost V 3 bases and J 8 bases, with 19 bases left between them. CDR3 size: 16 residues. In nucleotides, the CDR3 is TGTGCCAGCAGCTTGGTTGACGGGAGCGGGAACGAAAAACTGTTTTTT. Translation gives CASSLVDGSGNEKLFF.

The chain combines TRBV7-3 with TRBJ2-6, with D maybe TRBD1 (6 bases). Germline CDR1 SGHTA, CDR2 FQGTGA. Trimming stripped 6 bases from V and 4 bases from J, with 19 bases between. CDR3 size: 17 residues. Here the CDR3 reads CASSRQYLRGGANVLTF. The DNA of the CDR3 is TGTGCCAGCAGTCGACAGTACTTAAGGGGGGGGGCCAACGTCCTGACTTTC. The full variable domain, its missing parts supplied by reference TRBV7-3 and TRBJ2-6, is GAGVSQTPSNKVTEKGKYVELRCDPISGHTALYWYRQSLGQGPEFLIYFQGTGAADDSGLPNDRFFAVRPEGSVSTLKIQRTERGDSAVYLCASSRQYLRGGANVLTFGAGSRLTVL.